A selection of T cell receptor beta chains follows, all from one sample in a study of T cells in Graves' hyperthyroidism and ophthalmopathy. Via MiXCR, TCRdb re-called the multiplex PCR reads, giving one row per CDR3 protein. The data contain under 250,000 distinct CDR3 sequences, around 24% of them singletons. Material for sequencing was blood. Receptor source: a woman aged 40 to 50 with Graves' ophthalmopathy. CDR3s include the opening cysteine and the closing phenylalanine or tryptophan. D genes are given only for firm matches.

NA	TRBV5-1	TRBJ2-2	CASSLTGWTNTGELFF
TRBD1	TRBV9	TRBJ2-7	CASSVTGGWGEQYF
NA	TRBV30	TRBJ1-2	CAWSSTGPRVYGYTF
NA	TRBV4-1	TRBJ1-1	CASSQRGAVNTEAFF
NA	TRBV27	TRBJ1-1	CASSQVRWTEAFF
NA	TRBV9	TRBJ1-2	CASSGVTGRGYTF
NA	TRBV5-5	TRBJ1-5	CASSLVGGQGNQPQHF
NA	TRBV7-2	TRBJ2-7	CASIGAGSYEQYF
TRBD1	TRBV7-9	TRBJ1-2	CASSFAGTAYGYTF
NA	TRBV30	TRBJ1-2	CAWSGEVRGYTF
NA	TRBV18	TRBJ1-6	CASSRPGNSPLHF
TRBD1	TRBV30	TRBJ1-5	CAWSAGTGGNQPQHF
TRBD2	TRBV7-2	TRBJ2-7	CASSWGLASYEQYF
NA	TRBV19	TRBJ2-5	CASSSTGLETQYF
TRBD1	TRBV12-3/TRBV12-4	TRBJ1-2	CASSTSGGRRGYTF
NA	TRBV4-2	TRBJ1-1	CASSQDPQGQTEASF
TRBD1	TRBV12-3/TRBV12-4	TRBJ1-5	CASSSQGVSNQPQHF
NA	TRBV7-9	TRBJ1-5	CASSLGGPSNQPQHF
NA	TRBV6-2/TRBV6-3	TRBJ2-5	CASKKPRTVFRTQYF
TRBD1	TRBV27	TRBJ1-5	CASSRGQGGSNQPQHF
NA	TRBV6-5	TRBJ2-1	CASSYSGEQFF
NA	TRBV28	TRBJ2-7	CASSATPTYEQYF
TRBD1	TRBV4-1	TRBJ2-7	CASSRTGGSYEQYF
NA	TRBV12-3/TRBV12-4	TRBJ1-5	CASRRNQPQHF
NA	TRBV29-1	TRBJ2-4	CSVVPGENIQYF
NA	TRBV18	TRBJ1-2	CASYPDGKANYGYTF
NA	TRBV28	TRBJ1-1	CASRPPGEGEAFF
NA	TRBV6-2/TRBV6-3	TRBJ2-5	CASRISGPGETQYF
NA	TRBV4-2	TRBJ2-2	CASSQDYTGELFF
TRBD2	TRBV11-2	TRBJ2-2	CASSKRTSGNTGELFF
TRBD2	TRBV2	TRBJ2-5	CASSEYSGTGETQYF
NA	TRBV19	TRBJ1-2	CASSIGVNYGYTF
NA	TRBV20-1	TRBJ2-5	CSARDGPPRETQYF
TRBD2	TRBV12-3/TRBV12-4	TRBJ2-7	CASSFHGKTGGSYEQYF
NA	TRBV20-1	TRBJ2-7	CSARDTPGQPYEQYF
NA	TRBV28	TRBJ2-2	CASSLEGLNTGELFF
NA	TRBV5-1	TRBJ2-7	CASSLEVRSLDYEQYF
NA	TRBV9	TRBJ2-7	CASSGPKGRHEQYF
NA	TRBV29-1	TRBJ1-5	CSVVLDSNQPQPF
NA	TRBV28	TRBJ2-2	CASSLGWELTGELFF
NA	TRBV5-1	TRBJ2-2	CASSFGSGTGELFF
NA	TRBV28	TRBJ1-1	CASSFINTEAFF
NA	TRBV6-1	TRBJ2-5	CASIRTGSPETQYF
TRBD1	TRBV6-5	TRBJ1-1	CASSYRVQGEAFF
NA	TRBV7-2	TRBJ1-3	CASSPSRQGTNTIYF
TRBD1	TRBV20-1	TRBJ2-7	CSASRPDRDEQYF
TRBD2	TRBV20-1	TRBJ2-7	CSEARLAESYEQYF
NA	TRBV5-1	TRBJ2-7	CASSPSRGKEQYF
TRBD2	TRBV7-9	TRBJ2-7	CASSLGPGLAGVEQYF
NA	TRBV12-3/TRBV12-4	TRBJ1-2	CASSLSNRRRYYGYTF
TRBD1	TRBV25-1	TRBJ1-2	CASSAQTGPSGYTF
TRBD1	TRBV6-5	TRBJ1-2	CASSYRDRGISGYTF
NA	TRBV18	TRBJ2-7	CASSPPSHSYEQYF
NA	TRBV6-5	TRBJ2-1	CASSSDLSTTHNEQFF
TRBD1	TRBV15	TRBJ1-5	CATSRDRGYQPQHF
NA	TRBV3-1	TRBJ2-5	CASSQSEGRWETQYF
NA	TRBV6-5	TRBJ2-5	CASSRIQYQETQYF
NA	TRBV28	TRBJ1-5	CASSSPPGGGSNQPQHF
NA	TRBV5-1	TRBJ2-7	CASSKGIPYEQYF
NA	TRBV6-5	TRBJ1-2	CASSYSNGYGYTF